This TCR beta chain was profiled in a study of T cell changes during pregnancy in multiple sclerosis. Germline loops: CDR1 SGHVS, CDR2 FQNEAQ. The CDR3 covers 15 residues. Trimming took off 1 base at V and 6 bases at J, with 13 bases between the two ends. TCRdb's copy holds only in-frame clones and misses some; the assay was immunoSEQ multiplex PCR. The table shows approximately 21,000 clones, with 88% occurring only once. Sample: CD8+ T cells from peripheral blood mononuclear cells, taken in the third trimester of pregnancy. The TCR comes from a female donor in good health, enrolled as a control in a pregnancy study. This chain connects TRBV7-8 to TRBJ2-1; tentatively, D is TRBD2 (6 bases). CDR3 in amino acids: CASSLEYGSFNEQFF. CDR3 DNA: TGTGCCAGCAGCTTAGAATACGGGAGTTTCAATGAGCAGTTCTTC.